Detailed here is one T cell receptor (beta chain). Its antigen is unknown. The data were taken from a study of CD8+ T cells in alopecia areata. Study-wide results and limits: Especially in alopecia totalis/universalis, lesional scalp showed greater clonality than normal scalp did.

As to treatment: oral pan-JAK inhibitor, 5-10 mg twice daily. V lost 5 bases and J lost 2, with 7 bases in between. The CDR3 has 12 amino acids. Germline CDR1 and CDR2: MGHDK and SYGVNS. As the sequencing template, cDNA was produced by extracting RNA and reverse transcribing it. Sequenced by immunoSEQ multiplex PCR; TCRdb stores in-frame clones only, minus some. The data contain some 150,000 clones, 85% to 90% of them singletons. The TCR was taken from a human donor with alopecia areata. Source: CD8+ T cells sorted from blood, taken at week 4, from a patient treated with tofacitinib. This chain uses TRBV25-1 with TRBJ2-7; D gene unclear. The CDR3 protein is CASSFDPYEQYF. The DNA for the CDR3 is TGTGCCAGCAGTTTTGATCCCTACGAGCAGTACTTC.